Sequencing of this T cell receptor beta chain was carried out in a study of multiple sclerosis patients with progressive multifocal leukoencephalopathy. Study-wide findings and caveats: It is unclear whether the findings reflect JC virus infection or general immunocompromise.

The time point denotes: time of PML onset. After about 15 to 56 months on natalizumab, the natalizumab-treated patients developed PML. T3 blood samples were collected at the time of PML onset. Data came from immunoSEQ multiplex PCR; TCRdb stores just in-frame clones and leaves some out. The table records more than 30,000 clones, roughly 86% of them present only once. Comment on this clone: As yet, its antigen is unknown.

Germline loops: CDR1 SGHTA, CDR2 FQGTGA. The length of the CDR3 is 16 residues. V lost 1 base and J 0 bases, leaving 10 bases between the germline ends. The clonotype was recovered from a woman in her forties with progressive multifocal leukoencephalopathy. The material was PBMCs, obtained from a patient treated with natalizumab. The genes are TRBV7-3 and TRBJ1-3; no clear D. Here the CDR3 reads CASSLNSGPSGNTIYF. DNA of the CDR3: TGTGCCAGCAGCTTAAATTCTGGCCCCTCTGGAAACACCATATATTTT.